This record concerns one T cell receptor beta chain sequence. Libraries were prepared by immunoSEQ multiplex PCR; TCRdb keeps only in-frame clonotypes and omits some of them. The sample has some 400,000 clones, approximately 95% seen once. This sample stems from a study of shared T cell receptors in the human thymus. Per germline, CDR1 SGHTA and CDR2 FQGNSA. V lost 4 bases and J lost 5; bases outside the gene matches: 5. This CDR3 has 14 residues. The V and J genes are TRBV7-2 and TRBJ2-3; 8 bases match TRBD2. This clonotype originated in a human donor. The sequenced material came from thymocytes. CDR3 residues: CASSSAGAGDTQYF. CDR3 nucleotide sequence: TGTGCCAGCAGCTCAGCGGGAGCGGGAGATACGCAGTATTTT.